Presented here are 8 T cell receptor beta chains from one specimen sequenced in a study of early T cells in non-severe SARS-CoV-2 infection. MiXCR, applied by TCRdb to the 5' RACE reads, yields one record per CDR3 protein. The profile covers more than 65,000 distinct CDR3 sequences, with 13% appearing a single time and about 5.2% taken by the ten largest. Sequencing was carried out using whole blood. All receptors come from an adult who was a healthcare worker with PCR-confirmed SARS-CoV-2 infection or an uninfected control (not recorded which).

This clonotype was observed a handful of times. The chain has TRBV29-1 and TRBJ2-7, with D possibly matching TRBD1 (5 bases). Germline assignment: CDR1 SQVTM and CDR2 ANQGSEA. V lost 8 bases and J 2 bases, leaving 13 bases between the germline ends. The CDR3 consists of 12 residues. Here the CDR3 reads CSFTKGPYEQYF. CDR3 coding DNA: TGCAGCTTCACGAAGGGGCCCTACGAGCAGTACTTC.

This chain joins TRBV18 and TRBJ1-1; 10 bases match TRBD1. V was clipped by 6 bases and J by 4 bases; unmatched bases: 5. The length of the CDR3 is 14 residues. Germline assignment: CDR1 KGHSH and CDR2 LQKENI. CDR3 DNA: TGTGCCAGCTCTACCAGGGACAGGGGCACTGAAGCTTTCTTT. It translates to CASSTRDRGTEAFF.

The V gene is TRBV28, the J gene TRBJ2-2; TRBD2 might be the D (5 bases). CDR1 MDHEN and CDR2 SYDVKM come from the germline V gene. The CDR3 runs to 14 residues. V lost 3 bases and J lost 3, with 8 bases in between. The CDR3 DNA follows: TGTGCCAGCAGTTTCGCGGGTTACACCGGGGAGCTGTTTTTT. It encodes CASSFAGYTGELFF. The full variable domain, with the rest looked up from reference TRBV28 and TRBJ2-2, is DVKVTQSSRYLVKRTGEKVFLECVQDMDHENMFWYRQDPGLGLRLIYFSYDVKMKEKGDIPEGYSVSREKKERFSLILESASTNQTSMYLCASSFAGYTGELFFGEGSRLTVL.

This clonotype was counted at least ten times. The chain uses TRBV20-1 and TRBJ2-3, with 11 bases lining up with TRBD2. This CDR3 spans 14 amino acids. The germline V gene has CDR1 DFQATT and CDR2 SNEGSKA (reference sequence). Trimming cost V 2 bases and J 5 bases; bases outside gene matches: 3. This CDR3 reads CSARNSGGVDTQYF. Here the CDR3 DNA reads TGCAGTGCTAGAAATAGCGGGGGGGTAGATACGCAGTATTTT.

This clonotype has a count of ten or more. The chain employs TRBV29-1 and TRBJ2-3; a possible D gene is TRBD2 (6 bases). CDR3 length: 11 residues. Germline V CDR1 and CDR2: SQVTM, ANQGSEA. The V and J ends lost 7 bases and 6 bases respectively, with 11 bases between them. The CDR3 coding sequence is TGCAGCGGGGGAGGAGTCGATACGCAGTATTTT. Translated: CSGGGVDTQYF.

This clonotype was counted ten times or more. V and J are TRBV20-1 and TRBJ1-6, with a tentative D call TRBD1 (6 bases). This CDR3 contains 15 residues. Per the germline V gene, CDR1 is DFQATT and CDR2 is SNEGSKA (reference sequence). Trimming stripped 0 bases from V and 9 bases from J, with 15 bases between. The CDR3 spells CSAREASGAGSPLHF. CDR3 nucleotide sequence: TGCAGTGCTAGAGAAGCTTCGGGGGCAGGTTCACCCCTCCACTTT.

This chain joins TRBV29-1 and TRBJ2-7, with D possibly TRBD2 on 6 matching bases. In germline, CDR1 is SQVTM, CDR2 ANQGSEA. The CDR3 runs to 12 residues. The V end lost 4 bases, the J end lost 0 bases, and 7 bases lay between the germline ends. CDR3 DNA sequence: TGCAGCGTTGTCGGGAGCTCCTACGAGCAGTACTTC. As protein: CSVVGSSYEQYF.

The sample holds many counts of this clonotype. The V call is TRBV7-6, the J call TRBJ2-1; D might be TRBD1 (5 bases). Per the germline V gene, CDR1 is SGHVS and CDR2 is FNYEAQ. The CDR3 totals 15 residues. V was trimmed by 4 bases and J by 0 bases, leaving 10 bases between them. The CDR3 region has the DNA TGTGCCAGCAGCTCTCCAGGGAACTCCTACAATGAGCAGTTCTTC. It encodes CASSSPGNSYNEQFF.